Below, 7 T cell receptor beta chains from the same sample are listed, as sequenced in a study of CD8+ T cells in alopecia areata. RNA was isolated and reverse transcribed to cDNA, the sequencing template. The repertoire was sequenced with immunoSEQ multiplex PCR; TCRdb's copy has only in-frame clones and lacks some. The sample has some 200,000 clones; around 58% are singletons. Treatment in this sample: oral pan-JAK inhibitor, 5-10 mg twice daily. Specimen: CD8+ T cells sorted from blood, collected at week 24, from a patient treated with tofacitinib. Every receptor here comes from a human donor with alopecia areata.

The V call is TRBV29-1, the J call TRBJ2-4; the D is unclear. The CDR3 consists of 17 residues. Germline V gene sequence: CDR1 SQVTM, CDR2 ANQGSEA. V was trimmed by 1 base and J by 2 bases, leaving 18 bases between them. CDR3 sequence: CSVEGVRVYESKNIQYF. The CDR3 DNA reads TGCAGCGTTGAAGGGGTCAGAGTGTATGAATCCAAAAACATTCAGTACTTC.

The V and J genes are TRBV6-1 and TRBJ2-7; TRBD1 aligns across 7 bases. The CDR3 runs to 17 residues. The J segment lost 2 bases and the V segment lost 3 bases, leaving 13 bases of the junction unmatched. The germline V gene has CDR1 MNHNS and CDR2 SASEGT. The CDR3 here is CASSDKQGQTFPYEQYF. CDR3 in DNA: TGTGCCAGCAGTGACAAACAGGGACAGACTTTCCCCTACGAGCAGTACTTC.

This clone was detected a few times. The chain is built from TRBV6-5 and TRBJ2-1; D gene unclear. Deletions cut 2 bases from V and 8 bases from J, with 10 bases between. The CDR3 has 13 residues. Germline CDR1 reads MNHEY; CDR2 reads SVGAGI. The CDR3 protein is CASSYSRVDEQFF. CDR3 nucleotides: TGTGCCAGCAGTTACAGTCGAGTCGATGAGCAGTTCTTC.

The J gene is TRBJ1-1, the V gene TRBV14, with 7 bases that match TRBD1. V shed 4 bases and J 0 bases; nucleotides not matched to a gene: 2. The germline V gene encodes CDR1 SGHDN and CDR2 FVKESK. The CDR3 spans 14 residues. CDR3 in DNA: TGTGCCAGCAGCCTGACAGGGATGAACACTGAAGCTTTCTTT. Its protein product is CASSLTGMNTEAFF. Combining the CDR3 with reference TRBV14 and TRBJ1-1 gives the whole variable domain EAGVTQFPSHSVIEKGQTVTLRCDPISGHDNLYWYRRVMGKEIKFLLHFVKESKQDESGMPNNRFLAERTGGTYSTLKVQPAELEDSGVYFCASSLTGMNTEAFFGQGTRLTVV.

The chain couples TRBV15 to TRBJ1-4, with 7 bases lining up with TRBD1. Germline CDR1 reads LNHNV; CDR2 reads YYDKDF (reference sequence). The CDR3 sequence is 17 residues long. Unmatched junction bases numbered 11, after V lost 2 bases and J lost 5 bases. The CDR3 loop reads CATSRTGTADVNEKLFF. The CDR3 coding sequence is TGTGCCACCAGCAGAACGGGGACAGCCGACGTGAATGAAAAACTGTTTTTT.

The J gene is TRBJ2-7, the V gene TRBV7-9, with 8 bases identical to TRBD2. Germline V gene data show CDR1 as SEHNR and CDR2 as FQNEAQ (reference sequence). The CDR3 sequence is 17 residues long. Trimming cost V 2 bases and J 4 bases; bases outside gene matches: 13. The CDR3 loop reads CASSLSQRGIILYEQYF. The CDR3 nucleotides read TGTGCCAGCAGCTTATCCCAGCGGGGGATAATTTTGTACGAGCAGTACTTC.

The chain recombines TRBV27 with TRBJ1-2, with D possibly being TRBD1 (5 bases). The ends were cut back, 0 bases at V and 4 bases at J, with 9 bases in the middle. The CDR3 has 14 amino acids. Germline CDR1 is MNHEY and CDR2 is SMNVEV (reference sequence). In nucleotides, the CDR3 is TGTGCCAGCAGTTTATCCAGGGTTAGCTATGGCTACACCTTC. Translating gives CASSLSRVSYGYTF.